This is a list of T cell receptor beta chains from one sample in a study of blood T cell repertoires in COVID-19. Method: immunoSEQ multiplex PCR; TCRdb's copy keeps in-frame clones and lacks some. There are a few hundred thousand clones in the sample; nearly 90% occur only once, and 0.8% lies in the top ten. The sample consisted of peripheral blood. These receptors came from a woman under 40 with acute or convalescent COVID-19. CDR3s leave out the opening cysteine and the closing phenylalanine or tryptophan. Only some rows state a clone size, as once, few, many or a class for expanded clones.

j_gene: TRBJ1-6; v_gene: TRBV6-2/TRBV6-3; abundance: NA; CDR3aa: ASSRTGVNSPLH
j_gene: TRBJ1-2; v_gene: TRBV12-5; abundance: once; CDR3aa: ASGPTGDYGYT
j_gene: TRBJ2-1; v_gene: TRBV7-2; abundance: once; CDR3aa: ASSLAWPSGSAVSEQF
j_gene: TRBJ2-2; v_gene: TRBV4-1; abundance: NA; CDR3aa: ASSQDSWTGRITGELF
j_gene: TRBJ2-3; v_gene: TRBV29-1; abundance: NA; CDR3aa: SVDSAGDRVRDTQY
j_gene: TRBJ2-4; v_gene: TRBV9; abundance: NA; CDR3aa: ASSVGLAGGRGDIQY
j_gene: TRBJ2-5; v_gene: TRBV7-2; abundance: NA; CDR3aa: ASSSRQGGETQY
j_gene: TRBJ2-1; v_gene: TRBV3-1/TRBV3-2; abundance: NA; CDR3aa: ASSQVALGEQF
j_gene: TRBJ1-2; v_gene: TRBV10-2; abundance: NA; CDR3aa: ASSEPGTNYGYT
j_gene: TRBJ1-5; v_gene: TRBV19; abundance: NA; CDR3aa: ASSIQWQSNQPQH
j_gene: TRBJ2-3; v_gene: TRBV19; abundance: NA; CDR3aa: ASSISSGGSTDTQY
j_gene: TRBJ1-2; v_gene: TRBV2; abundance: NA; CDR3aa: ASNPRDRGNGYT
j_gene: TRBJ2-1; v_gene: TRBV19; abundance: once; CDR3aa: ASSPGLAEAYNEQF
j_gene: TRBJ2-6; v_gene: TRBV12-5; abundance: NA; CDR3aa: ASGSGGPGANVLT
j_gene: TRBJ2-2; v_gene: TRBV7-3; abundance: NA; CDR3aa: ASSLSSGRRNTGELF
j_gene: TRBJ1-2; v_gene: TRBV3-1/TRBV3-2; abundance: once; CDR3aa: ASSQTDRRDYGYT
j_gene: TRBJ2-7; v_gene: TRBV5-1; abundance: NA; CDR3aa: ASSLDPSGTTYEQY
j_gene: TRBJ2-1; v_gene: TRBV6-4; abundance: NA; CDR3aa: ASSPEPGTRRQF
j_gene: TRBJ2-3; v_gene: TRBV10-1; abundance: NA; CDR3aa: ASSDQLATSPNTQY
j_gene: TRBJ2-7; v_gene: TRBV12-3/TRBV12-4; abundance: NA; CDR3aa: ASSLALGREQY
j_gene: TRBJ1-5; v_gene: TRBV12-3/TRBV12-4; abundance: NA; CDR3aa: ASSQGQPQH
j_gene: TRBJ1-3; v_gene: TRBV7-9; abundance: NA; CDR3aa: ASSQALSGNTIY
j_gene: TRBJ1-6; v_gene: TRBV19; abundance: NA; CDR3aa: ASSQGSQYNSPLH
j_gene: TRBJ1-4; v_gene: TRBV30; abundance: NA; CDR3aa: AWRGQGLTYEKLF
j_gene: TRBJ2-5; v_gene: TRBV21-1; abundance: NA; CDR3aa: ATIAEDKETQY
j_gene: TRBJ2-1; v_gene: TRBV16; abundance: NA; CDR3aa: ASSQVAGGSGYNEQF
j_gene: TRBJ2-2; v_gene: TRBV2; abundance: NA; CDR3aa: ASRLDRGNTGELF
j_gene: TRBJ2-2; v_gene: TRBV12-3/TRBV12-4; abundance: once; CDR3aa: ASGVVGELF
j_gene: TRBJ2-2; v_gene: TRBV5-1; abundance: NA; CDR3aa: ASSSGRGVGTGELF
j_gene: TRBJ1-1; v_gene: TRBV29-1; abundance: NA; CDR3aa: SVRGGRGEATEAF
j_gene: TRBJ1-1; v_gene: TRBV7-9; abundance: NA; CDR3aa: ASIALTGGLDTEAF
j_gene: TRBJ2-2; v_gene: TRBV6-2/TRBV6-3; abundance: NA; CDR3aa: ASSRTSGNTGELF
j_gene: TRBJ1-1; v_gene: TRBV4-2; abundance: NA; CDR3aa: ASSPGLNTEAF
j_gene: TRBJ2-3; v_gene: TRBV2; abundance: NA; CDR3aa: ASRGGREFTDTQY
j_gene: TRBJ2-2; v_gene: TRBV4-2; abundance: NA; CDR3aa: ASSTRTAGDTGELF
j_gene: TRBJ2-5; v_gene: TRBV14; abundance: NA; CDR3aa: ASSLTGGPDLETQY
j_gene: TRBJ2-1; v_gene: TRBV18; abundance: NA; CDR3aa: ASSPPGLAANYNEQF
j_gene: TRBJ1-2; v_gene: TRBV13; abundance: NA; CDR3aa: ASSPGTVYGYT
j_gene: TRBJ2-5; v_gene: TRBV5-6; abundance: NA; CDR3aa: ASSTLAATNRETQY
j_gene: TRBJ1-1; v_gene: TRBV20-1; abundance: few; CDR3aa: SASGTGQITEAF
j_gene: TRBJ2-7; v_gene: TRBV4-3; abundance: NA; CDR3aa: ASSPGQGMSEQY
j_gene: TRBJ1-5; v_gene: TRBV6-5; abundance: NA; CDR3aa: ASSYGKSQPQH
j_gene: TRBJ2-7; v_gene: TRBV4-2; abundance: NA; CDR3aa: ASSQVWDTSYEQY
j_gene: TRBJ1-4; v_gene: TRBV19; abundance: NA; CDR3aa: ASSPAGTGGEKLF
j_gene: TRBJ1-2; v_gene: TRBV7-9; abundance: NA; CDR3aa: ASSRQETNYGYT
j_gene: TRBJ2-3; v_gene: TRBV4-2; abundance: NA; CDR3aa: ASSQEVYRSIGTDTQY
j_gene: TRBJ1-1; v_gene: TRBV5-1; abundance: NA; CDR3aa: ASSLGQGGTEAF
j_gene: TRBJ2-7; v_gene: TRBV11-3; abundance: NA; CDR3aa: ASSFPGTGGDYEQY
j_gene: TRBJ2-3; v_gene: TRBV29-1; abundance: NA; CDR3aa: SVAGERGSTDTQY
j_gene: TRBJ1-2; v_gene: TRBV19; abundance: NA; CDR3aa: ASSVRDTPYGYT
j_gene: TRBJ2-4; v_gene: TRBV9; abundance: NA; CDR3aa: ASSGRGLAGKITKNIQY
j_gene: TRBJ2-1; v_gene: TRBV5-1; abundance: NA; CDR3aa: ASSKGQGPNNEQF
j_gene: TRBJ1-1; v_gene: TRBV18; abundance: few; CDR3aa: ASSVDRDTEAF
j_gene: TRBJ1-5; v_gene: TRBV19; abundance: NA; CDR3aa: ASNGQHLTPEPQH
j_gene: TRBJ2-1; v_gene: TRBV2; abundance: NA; CDR3aa: ASSEALAGRTYNEQF
j_gene: TRBJ2-1; v_gene: TRBV7-2; abundance: NA; CDR3aa: ASSLITFSEQF
j_gene: TRBJ1-1; v_gene: TRBV7-9; abundance: NA; CDR3aa: ASSFLQGNTEAF
j_gene: TRBJ2-6; v_gene: TRBV23-1; abundance: NA; CDR3aa: ASSQSRMAPGQGDSGANVLT
j_gene: TRBJ1-4; v_gene: TRBV12-3/TRBV12-4; abundance: NA; CDR3aa: ASRWTPEQLF